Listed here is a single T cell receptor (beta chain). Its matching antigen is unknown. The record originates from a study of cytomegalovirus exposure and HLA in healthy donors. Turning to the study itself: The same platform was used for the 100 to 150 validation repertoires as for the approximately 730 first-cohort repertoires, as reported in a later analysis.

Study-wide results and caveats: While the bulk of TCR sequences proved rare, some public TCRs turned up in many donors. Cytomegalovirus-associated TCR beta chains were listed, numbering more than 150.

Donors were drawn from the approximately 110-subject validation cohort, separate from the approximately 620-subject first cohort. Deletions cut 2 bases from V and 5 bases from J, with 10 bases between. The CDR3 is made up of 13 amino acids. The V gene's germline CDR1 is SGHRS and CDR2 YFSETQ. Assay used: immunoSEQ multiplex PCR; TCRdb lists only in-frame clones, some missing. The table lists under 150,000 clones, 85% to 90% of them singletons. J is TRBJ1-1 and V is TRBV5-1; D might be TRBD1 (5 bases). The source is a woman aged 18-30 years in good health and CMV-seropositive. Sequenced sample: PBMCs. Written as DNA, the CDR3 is TGCGCCAGCAGCTTTCAGGGAAAGACTGAAGCTTTCTTT. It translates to CASSFQGKTEAFF.